Described below is a single TCR beta chain sequence and its context. Its antigen remains unknown. Germline CDR1 and CDR2: MNHEY and SVGAGI. The CDR3 contains 14 residues. V trimming: 7 bases; J trimming: 8 bases; junction bases outside the gene matches: 11. This sample was taken from a study of shared clonotypes between healthy human individuals. Study conclusions and caveats: Generally, naive subsets (rather than memory subsets) showed larger estimated richness. Specimens sampled were limited to blood, with tissue repertoires likely differing.

Authors' processing steps: Junction-only sequences without quality scores came from ImmunoSEQ, so filtering differed. The assay was immunoSEQ multiplex PCR, and TCRdb's table has in-frame clones only and misses some. Clonal size and the V and J genes are those of that table, whereas D and trimming came from the DNA. The sample lists some 1.4 million clones, about 96% occurring once. The clonotype comes from a man under 40 in good health. Sequences were obtained from naive CD4+ T cells sorted from blood. Subset given: CD45RA+ positively selected. The chain recombines TRBV6-5 with TRBJ2-1, with 7 nucleotides matching TRBD1. In nucleotides, the CDR3 is TGTGCCAGCACGCGGACAGGCCCAAGAGATGAGCAGTTCTTC. It translates to CASTRTGPRDEQFF.